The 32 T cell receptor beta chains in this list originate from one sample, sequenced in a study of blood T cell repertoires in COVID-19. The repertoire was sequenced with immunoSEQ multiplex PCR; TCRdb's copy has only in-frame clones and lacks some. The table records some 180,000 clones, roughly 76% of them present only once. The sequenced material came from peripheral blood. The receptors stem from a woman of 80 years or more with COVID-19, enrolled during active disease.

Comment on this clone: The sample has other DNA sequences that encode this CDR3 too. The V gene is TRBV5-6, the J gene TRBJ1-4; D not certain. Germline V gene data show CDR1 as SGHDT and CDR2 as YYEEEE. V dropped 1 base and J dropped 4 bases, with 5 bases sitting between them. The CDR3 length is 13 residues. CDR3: CASSLRGNEKLFF. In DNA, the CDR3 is TGTGCCAGCAGCTTGCGCGGTAATGAAAAACTGTTTTTT.

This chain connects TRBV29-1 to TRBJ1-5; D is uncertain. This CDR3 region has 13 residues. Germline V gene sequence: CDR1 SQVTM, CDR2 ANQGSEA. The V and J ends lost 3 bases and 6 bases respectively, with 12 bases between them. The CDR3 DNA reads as TGCAGCGTTGAGTTAGTAAGTGGTCAGCCCCAGCATTTT. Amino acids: CSVELVSGQPQHF.

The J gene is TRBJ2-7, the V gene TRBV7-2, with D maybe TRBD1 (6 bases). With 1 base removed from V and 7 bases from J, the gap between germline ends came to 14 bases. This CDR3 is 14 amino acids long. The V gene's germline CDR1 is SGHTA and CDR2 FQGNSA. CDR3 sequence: CASSLGGLWREQYF. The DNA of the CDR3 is TGTGCCAGCAGCTTAGGGGGGCTCTGGAGGGAGCAGTACTTC. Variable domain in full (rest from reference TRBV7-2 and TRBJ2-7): GAGVSQSPSNKVTEKGKDVELRCDPISGHTALYWYRQSLGQGLEFLIYFQGNSAPDKSGLPSDRFSAERTGGSVSTLTIQRTQQEDSAVYLCASSLGGLWREQYFGPGTRLTVT.

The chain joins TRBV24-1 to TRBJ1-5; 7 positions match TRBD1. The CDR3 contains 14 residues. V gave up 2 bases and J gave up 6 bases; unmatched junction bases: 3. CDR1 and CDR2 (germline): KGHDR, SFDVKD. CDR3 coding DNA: TGTGCCACCAGTGATTCGTCAGGGGGTCAGCCCCAGCATTTT. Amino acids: CATSDSSGGQPQHF.

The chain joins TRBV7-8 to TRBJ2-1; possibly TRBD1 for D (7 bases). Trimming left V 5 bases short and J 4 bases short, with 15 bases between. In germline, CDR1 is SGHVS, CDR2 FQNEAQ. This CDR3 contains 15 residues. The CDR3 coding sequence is TGTGCCAGCAGCCCCCGCCAGGGGGGTTACAATGAGCAGTTCTTC. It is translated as CASSPRQGGYNEQFF.

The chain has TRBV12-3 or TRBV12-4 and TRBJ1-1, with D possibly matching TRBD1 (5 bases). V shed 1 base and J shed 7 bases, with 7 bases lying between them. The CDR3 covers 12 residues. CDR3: CASSLGGDEAFF. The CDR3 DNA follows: TGTGCCAGCAGTTTAGGGGGGGATGAAGCTTTCTTT.

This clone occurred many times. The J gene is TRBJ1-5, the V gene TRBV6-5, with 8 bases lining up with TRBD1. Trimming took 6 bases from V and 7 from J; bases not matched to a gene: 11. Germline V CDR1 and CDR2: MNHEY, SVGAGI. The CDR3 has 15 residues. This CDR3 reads CASSRSRQGYQPQHF. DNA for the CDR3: TGTGCCAGCAGCCGATCCCGACAGGGGTACCAGCCCCAGCATTTT.

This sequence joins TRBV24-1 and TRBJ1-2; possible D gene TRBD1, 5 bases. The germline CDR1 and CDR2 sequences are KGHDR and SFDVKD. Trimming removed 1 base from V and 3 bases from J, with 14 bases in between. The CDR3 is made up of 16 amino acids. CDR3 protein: CATSDFRGERDYGYTF. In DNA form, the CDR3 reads TGTGCCACCAGTGATTTTCGGGGGGAAAGGGACTATGGCTACACCTTC.

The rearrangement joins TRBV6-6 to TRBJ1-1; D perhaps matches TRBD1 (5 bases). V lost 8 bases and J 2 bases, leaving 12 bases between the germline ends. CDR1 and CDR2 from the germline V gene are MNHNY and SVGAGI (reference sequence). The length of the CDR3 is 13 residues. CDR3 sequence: CASGPGGNTEAFF. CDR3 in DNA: TGTGCCAGCGGGCCGGGGGGAAACACTGAAGCTTTCTTT.

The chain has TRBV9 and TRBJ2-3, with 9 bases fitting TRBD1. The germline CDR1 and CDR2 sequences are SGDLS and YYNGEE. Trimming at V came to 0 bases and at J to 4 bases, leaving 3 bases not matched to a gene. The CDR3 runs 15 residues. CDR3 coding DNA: TGTGCCAGCAGCGTAGAGGGACAGGGATCAGATACGCAGTATTTT. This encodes CASSVEGQGSDTQYF.

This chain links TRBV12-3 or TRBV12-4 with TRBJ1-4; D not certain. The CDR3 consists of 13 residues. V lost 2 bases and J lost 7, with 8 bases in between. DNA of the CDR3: TGTGCCAGCAGTTTACCCCCCCTTGAAAAACTGTTTTTT. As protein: CASSLPPLEKLFF.

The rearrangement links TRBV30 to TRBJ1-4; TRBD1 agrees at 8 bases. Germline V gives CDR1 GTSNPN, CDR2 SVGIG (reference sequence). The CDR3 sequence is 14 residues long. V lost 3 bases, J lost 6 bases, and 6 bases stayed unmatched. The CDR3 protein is CAWRRGTGDEKLFF. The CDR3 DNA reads TGTGCCTGGAGGCGTGGGACAGGCGATGAAAAACTGTTTTTT.

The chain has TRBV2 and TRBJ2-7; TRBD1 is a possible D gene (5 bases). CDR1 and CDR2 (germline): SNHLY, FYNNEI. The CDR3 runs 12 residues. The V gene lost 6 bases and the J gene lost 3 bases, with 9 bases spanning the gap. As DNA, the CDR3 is TGTGCCAGCAGCGCTGACAGCTACGAGCAGTACTTC. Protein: CASSADSYEQYF.

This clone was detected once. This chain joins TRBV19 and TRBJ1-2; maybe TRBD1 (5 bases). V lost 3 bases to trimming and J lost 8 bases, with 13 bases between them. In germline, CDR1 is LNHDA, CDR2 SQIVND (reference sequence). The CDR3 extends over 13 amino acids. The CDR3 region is CASSITRVGGYTF. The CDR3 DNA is TGTGCCAGTAGTATTACCAGGGTCGGGGGCTACACCTTC. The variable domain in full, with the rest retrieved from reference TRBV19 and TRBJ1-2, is DGGITQSPKYLFRKEGQNVTLSCEQNLNHDAMYWYRQDPGQGLRLIYYSQIVNDFQKGDIAEGYSVSREKKESFPLTVTSAQKNPTAFYLCASSITRVGGYTFGSGTRLTVV.

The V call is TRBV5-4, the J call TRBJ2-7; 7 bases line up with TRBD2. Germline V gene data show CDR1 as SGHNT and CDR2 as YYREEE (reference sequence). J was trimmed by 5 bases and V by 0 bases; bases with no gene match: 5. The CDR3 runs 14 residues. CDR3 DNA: TGTGCCAGCAGCTTGGCGGGGGGTATCCACGAGCAGTACTTC. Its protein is CASSLAGGIHEQYF.

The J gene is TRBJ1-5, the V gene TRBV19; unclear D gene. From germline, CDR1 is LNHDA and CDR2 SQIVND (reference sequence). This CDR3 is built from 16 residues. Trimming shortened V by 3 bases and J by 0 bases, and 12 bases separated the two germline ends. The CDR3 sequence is CASSILAGYSNQPQHF. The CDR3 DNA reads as TGTGCCAGTAGTATTTTGGCAGGCTATAGCAATCAGCCCCAGCATTTT. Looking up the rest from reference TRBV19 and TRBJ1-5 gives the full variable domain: DGGITQSPKYLFRKEGQNVTLSCEQNLNHDAMYWYRQDPGQGLRLIYYSQIVNDFQKGDIAEGYSVSREKKESFPLTVTSAQKNPTAFYLCASSILAGYSNQPQHFGDGTRLSIL.

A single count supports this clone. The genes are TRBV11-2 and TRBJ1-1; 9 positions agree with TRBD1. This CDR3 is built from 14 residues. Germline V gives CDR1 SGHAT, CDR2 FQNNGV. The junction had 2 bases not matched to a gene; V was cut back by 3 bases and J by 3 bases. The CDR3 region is CASSFDRGYTEAFF. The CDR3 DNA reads TGTGCCAGCAGCTTTGACAGGGGGTACACTGAAGCTTTCTTT. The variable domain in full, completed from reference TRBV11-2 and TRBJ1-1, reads EAGVAQSPRYKIIEKRQSVAFWCNPISGHATLYWYQQILGQGPKLLIQFQNNGVVDDSQLPKDRFSAERLKGVDSTLKIQPAKLEDSAVYLCASSFDRGYTEAFFGQGTRLTVV.

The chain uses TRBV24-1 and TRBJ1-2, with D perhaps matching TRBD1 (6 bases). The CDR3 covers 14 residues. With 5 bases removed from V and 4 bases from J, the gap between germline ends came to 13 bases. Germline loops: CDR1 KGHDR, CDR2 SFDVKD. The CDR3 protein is CATSGGRGSYGYTF. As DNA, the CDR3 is TGTGCCACCAGTGGAGGGAGGGGGTCCTATGGCTACACCTTC.

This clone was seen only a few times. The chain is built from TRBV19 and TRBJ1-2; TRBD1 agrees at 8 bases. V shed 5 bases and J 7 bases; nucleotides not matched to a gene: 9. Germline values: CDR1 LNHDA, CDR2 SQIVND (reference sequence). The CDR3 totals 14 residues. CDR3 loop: CASSPRTGTLGYTF. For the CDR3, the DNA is TGTGCCAGTAGTCCCCGGACAGGGACCCTTGGCTACACCTTC.

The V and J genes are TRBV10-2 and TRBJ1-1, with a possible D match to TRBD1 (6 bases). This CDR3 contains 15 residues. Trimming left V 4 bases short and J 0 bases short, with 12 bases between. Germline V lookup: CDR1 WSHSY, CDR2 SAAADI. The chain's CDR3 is CASSGGHFLNTEAFF. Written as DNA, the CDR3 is TGCGCCAGCAGTGGGGGACACTTTTTGAACACTGAAGCTTTCTTT.

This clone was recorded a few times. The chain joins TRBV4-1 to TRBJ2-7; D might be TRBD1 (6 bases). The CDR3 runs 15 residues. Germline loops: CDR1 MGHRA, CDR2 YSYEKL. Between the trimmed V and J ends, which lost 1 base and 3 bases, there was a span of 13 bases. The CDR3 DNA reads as TGCGCCAGCAGCCAAGCCGGGACACCACTCTACGAGCAGTACTTC. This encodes CASSQAGTPLYEQYF.

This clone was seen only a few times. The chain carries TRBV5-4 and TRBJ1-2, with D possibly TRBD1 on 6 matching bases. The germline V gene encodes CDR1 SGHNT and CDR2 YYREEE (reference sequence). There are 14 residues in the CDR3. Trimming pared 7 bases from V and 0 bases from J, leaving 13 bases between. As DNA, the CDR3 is TGTGCCAGCCAACAGGGTCCCGCTAACTATGGCTACACCTTC. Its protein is CASQQGPANYGYTF.

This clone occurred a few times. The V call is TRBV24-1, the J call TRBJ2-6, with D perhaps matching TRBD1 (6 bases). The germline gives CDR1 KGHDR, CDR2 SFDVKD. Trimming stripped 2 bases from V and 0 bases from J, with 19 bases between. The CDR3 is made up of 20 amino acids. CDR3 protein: CATSDSLGQLPFSGANVLTF. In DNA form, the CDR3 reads TGTGCCACCAGTGATTCCCTCGGACAGCTACCCTTCTCTGGGGCCAACGTCCTGACTTTC.

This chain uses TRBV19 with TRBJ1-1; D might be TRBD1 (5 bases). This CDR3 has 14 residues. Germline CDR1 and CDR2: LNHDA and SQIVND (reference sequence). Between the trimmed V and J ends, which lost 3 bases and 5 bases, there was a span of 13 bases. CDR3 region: CASSIQWGATEAFF. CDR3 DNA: TGTGCCAGTAGTATTCAGTGGGGCGCGACTGAAGCTTTCTTT.

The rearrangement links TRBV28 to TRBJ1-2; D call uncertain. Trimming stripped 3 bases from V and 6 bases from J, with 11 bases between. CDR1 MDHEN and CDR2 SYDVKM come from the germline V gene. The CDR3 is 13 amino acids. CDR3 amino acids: CASSFLLGNGYTF. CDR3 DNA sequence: TGTGCCAGCAGTTTTCTGCTGGGCAATGGCTACACCTTC.

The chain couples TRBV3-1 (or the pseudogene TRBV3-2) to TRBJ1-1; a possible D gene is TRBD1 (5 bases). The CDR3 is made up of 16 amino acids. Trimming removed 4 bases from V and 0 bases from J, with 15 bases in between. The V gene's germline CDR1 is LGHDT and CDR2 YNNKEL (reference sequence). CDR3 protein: CASSPSFGQLNTEAFF. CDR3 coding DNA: TGTGCCAGCAGCCCCAGCTTTGGACAATTGAACACTGAAGCTTTCTTT.

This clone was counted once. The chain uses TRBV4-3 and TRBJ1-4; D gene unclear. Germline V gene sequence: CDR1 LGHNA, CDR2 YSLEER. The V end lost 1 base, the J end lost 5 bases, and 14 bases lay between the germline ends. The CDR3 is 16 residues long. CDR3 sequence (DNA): TGCGCCAGCAGCCAAGTCGGCGGCGGGTTAAATGAAAAACTGTTTTTT. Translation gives CASSQVGGGLNEKLFF.

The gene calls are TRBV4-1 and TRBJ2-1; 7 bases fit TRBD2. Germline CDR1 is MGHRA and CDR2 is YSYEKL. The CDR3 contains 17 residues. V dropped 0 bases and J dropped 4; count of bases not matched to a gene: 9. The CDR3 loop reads CASSQDLAASGYNEQFF. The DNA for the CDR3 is TGCGCCAGCAGCCAAGACTTGGCGGCTAGCGGTTACAATGAGCAGTTCTTC.

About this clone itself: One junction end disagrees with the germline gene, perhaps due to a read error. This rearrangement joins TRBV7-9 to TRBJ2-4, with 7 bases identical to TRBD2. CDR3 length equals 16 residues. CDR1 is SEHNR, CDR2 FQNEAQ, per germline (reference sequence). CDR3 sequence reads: CASSPGLQRAKNIQYF. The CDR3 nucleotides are TGTGCCAGCAGCCCGGGACTACAGCGAGCCAAGAACATTCAGTACTTC.

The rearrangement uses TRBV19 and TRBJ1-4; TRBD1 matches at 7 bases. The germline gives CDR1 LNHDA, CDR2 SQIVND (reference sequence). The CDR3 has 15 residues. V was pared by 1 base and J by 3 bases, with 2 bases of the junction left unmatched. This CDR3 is CASSIARGPNEKLFF. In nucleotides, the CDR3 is TGTGCCAGTAGTATAGCGAGGGGGCCTAATGAAAAACTGTTTTTT.

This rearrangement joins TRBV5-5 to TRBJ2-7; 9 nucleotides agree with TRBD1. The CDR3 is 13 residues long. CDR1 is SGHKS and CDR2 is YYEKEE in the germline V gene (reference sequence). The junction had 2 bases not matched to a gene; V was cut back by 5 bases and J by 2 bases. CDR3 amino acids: CASRWDRAYEQYF. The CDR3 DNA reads TGTGCCAGCAGATGGGACAGGGCCTACGAGCAGTACTTC.

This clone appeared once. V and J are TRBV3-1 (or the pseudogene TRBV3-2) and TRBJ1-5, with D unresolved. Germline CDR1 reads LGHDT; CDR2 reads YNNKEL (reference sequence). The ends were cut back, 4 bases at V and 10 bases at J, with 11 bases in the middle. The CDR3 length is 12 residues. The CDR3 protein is CASSRGYGPQHF. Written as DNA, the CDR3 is TGTGCCAGCAGCCGAGGCTATGGTCCCCAGCATTTT.